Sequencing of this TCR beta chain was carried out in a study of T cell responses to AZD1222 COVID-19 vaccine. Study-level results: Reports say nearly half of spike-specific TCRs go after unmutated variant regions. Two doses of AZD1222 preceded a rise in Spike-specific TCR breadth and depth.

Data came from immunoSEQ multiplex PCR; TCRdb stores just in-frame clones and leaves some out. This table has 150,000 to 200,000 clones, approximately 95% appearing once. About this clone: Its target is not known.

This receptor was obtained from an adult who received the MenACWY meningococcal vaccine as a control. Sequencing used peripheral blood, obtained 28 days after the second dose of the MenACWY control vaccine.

CDR3 DNA sequence: TGTGCCAGCAGCCTACTCCAGGGCACTAATGAAAAACTGTTTTTT. Amino acid sequence: CASSLLQGTNEKLFF. The chain combines TRBV6-2 or TRBV6-3 with TRBJ1-4; a possible D gene is TRBD1 (5 bases). The CDR3 totals 15 residues. Germline-derived CDR1 and CDR2 are MNHEY and SVGEGT. Trimming left V 6 bases short and J 2 bases short, with 13 bases between.